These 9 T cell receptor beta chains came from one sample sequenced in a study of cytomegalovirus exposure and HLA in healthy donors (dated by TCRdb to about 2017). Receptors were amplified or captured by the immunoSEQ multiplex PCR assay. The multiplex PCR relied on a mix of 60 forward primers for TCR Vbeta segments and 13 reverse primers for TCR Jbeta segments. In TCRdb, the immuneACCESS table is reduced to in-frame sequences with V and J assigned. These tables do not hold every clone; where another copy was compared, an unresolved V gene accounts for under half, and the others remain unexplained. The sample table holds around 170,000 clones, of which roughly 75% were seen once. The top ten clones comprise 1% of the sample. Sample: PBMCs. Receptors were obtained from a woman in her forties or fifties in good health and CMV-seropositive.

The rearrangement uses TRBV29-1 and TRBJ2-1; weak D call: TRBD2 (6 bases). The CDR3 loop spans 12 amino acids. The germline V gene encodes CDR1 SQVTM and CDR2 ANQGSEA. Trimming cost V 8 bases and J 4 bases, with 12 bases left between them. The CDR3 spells CSLRDLYNEQFF. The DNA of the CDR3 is TGCAGCCTCCGGGACTTGTACAATGAGCAGTTCTTC.

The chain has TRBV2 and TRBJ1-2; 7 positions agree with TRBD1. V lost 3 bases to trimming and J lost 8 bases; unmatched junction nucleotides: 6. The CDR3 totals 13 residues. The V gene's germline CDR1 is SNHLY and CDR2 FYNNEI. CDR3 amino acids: CASSDRGTRGYTF. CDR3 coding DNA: TGTGCCAGCAGTGACAGGGGGACAAGGGGCTACACCTTC.

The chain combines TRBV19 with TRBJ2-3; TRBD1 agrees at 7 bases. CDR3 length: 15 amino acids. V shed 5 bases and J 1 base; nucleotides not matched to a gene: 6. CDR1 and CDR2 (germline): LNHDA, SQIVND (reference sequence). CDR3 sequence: CASSDRVYGTDTQYF. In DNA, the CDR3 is TGTGCCAGTAGTGACAGGGTGTATGGCACAGATACGCAGTATTTT.

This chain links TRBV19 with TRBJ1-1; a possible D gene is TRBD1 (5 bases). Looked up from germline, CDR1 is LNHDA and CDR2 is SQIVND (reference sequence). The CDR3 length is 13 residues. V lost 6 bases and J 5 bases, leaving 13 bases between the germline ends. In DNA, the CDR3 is TGTGCCAGTAGGCAGGCAGGGTATACTGAAGCTTTCTTT. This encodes CASRQAGYTEAFF.

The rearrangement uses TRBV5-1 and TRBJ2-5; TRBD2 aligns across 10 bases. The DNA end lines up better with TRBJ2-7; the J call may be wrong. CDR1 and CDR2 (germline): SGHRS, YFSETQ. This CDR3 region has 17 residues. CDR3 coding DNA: TGCGCCAGCAGCCACGGGGGTCTAGCGGGGGTAAACTACGAGCAGTACTTC. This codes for CASSHGGLAGVNYEQYF.

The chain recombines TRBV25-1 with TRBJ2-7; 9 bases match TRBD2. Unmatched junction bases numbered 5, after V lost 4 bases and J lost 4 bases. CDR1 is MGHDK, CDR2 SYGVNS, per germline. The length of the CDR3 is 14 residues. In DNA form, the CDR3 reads TGTGCCAGCAGTGGACTAGCGGAGCTGTACGAGCAGTACTTC. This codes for CASSGLAELYEQYF.

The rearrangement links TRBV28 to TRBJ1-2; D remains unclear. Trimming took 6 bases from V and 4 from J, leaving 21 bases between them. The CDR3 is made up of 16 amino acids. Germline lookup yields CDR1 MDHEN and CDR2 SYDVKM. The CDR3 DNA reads TGTGCCAGCAGCCCTTTCCTGGCCCCTAGTAGCTATGGCTACACCTTC. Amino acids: CASSPFLAPSSYGYTF.

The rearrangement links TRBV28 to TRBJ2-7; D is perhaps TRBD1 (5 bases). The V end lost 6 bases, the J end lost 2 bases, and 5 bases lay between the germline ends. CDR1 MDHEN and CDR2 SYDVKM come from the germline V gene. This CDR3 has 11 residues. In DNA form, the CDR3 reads TGTGCCAGCAGGACAGCCTACGAGCAGTACTTC. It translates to CASRTAYEQYF.

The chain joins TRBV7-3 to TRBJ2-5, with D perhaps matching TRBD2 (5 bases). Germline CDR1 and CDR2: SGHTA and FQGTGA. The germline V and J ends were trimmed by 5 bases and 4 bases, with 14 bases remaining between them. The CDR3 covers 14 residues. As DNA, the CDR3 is TGTGCCAGCAGCCGGGGTCCGATCCCAGAGACCCAGTACTTC. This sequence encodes CASSRGPIPETQYF.